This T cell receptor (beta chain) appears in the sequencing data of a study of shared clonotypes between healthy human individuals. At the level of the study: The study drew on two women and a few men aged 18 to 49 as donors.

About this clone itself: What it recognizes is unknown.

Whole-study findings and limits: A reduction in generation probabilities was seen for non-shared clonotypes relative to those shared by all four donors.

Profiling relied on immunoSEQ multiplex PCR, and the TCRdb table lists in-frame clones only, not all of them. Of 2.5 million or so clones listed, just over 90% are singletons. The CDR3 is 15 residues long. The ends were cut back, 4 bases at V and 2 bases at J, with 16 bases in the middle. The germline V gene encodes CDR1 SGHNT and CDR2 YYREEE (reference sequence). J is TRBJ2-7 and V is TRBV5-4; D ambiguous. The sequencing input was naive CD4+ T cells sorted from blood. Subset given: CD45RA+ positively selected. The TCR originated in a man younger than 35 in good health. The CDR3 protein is CASSPGPGPPYEQYF. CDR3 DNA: TGTGCCAGCAGCCCCGGACCGGGCCCTCCCTACGAGCAGTACTTC.